Each of the 31 T cell receptor beta chains below was sequenced from the same sample in a study of cytomegalovirus exposure and HLA in healthy donors. A multiplex PCR was run with 60 Vbeta primers and 13 Jbeta primers. Assay: immunoSEQ multiplex PCR; the TCRdb copy retains only in-frame clones and omits some. The sample holds about 83,000 clones. Sequenced sample: PBMCs. The receptors stem from a man between 18 and 35 years old in good health and CMV-seropositive.

The chain has TRBV9 and TRBJ2-3, with TRBD2 matching over 7 bases. The length of the CDR3 is 13 residues. V dropped 4 bases and J dropped 6; count of bases not matched to a gene: 5. CDR1 SGDLS and CDR2 YYNGEE come from the germline V gene. In DNA form, the CDR3 reads TGTGCCAGCAGCTTCCTCGGGGGGGATACGCAGTATTTT. This translates into CASSFLGGDTQYF.

This sequence joins TRBV6-5 and TRBJ2-1; TRBD1 matches 7 bases. CDR1 is MNHEY and CDR2 is SVGAGI in the germline V gene. With V trimmed by 5 bases and J by 2 bases, 6 bases remained unmatched. This CDR3 region has 15 residues. This chain's CDR3 is CASSMDRPPYNEQFF. The DNA for the CDR3 is TGTGCCAGCAGTATGGACAGGCCACCCTACAATGAGCAGTTCTTC.

CDR3 coding DNA: TGCGCCAGCCCCATACCGGGGGTCCAAGAGACCCAGTACTTC. It codes for CASPIPGVQETQYF. This sequence joins TRBV5-1 and TRBJ2-5, with D possibly TRBD2 on 6 matching bases. The CDR3 covers 14 residues. V was pared by 7 bases and J by 1 base, with 14 bases between. Germline loops: CDR1 SGHRS, CDR2 YFSETQ. Full variable domain (remainder filled in from reference TRBV5-1 and TRBJ2-5): KAGVTQTPRYLIKTRGQQVTLSCSPISGHRSVSWYQQTPGQGLQFLFEYFSETQRNKGNFPGRFSGRQFSNSRSEMNVSTLELGDSALYLCASPIPGVQETQYFGPGTRLLVL.

The chain combines TRBV27 with TRBJ2-5; 11 bases are shared with TRBD2. V lost 6 bases, J lost 4 bases, and 4 bases stayed unmatched. CDR3 length: 14 amino acids. From germline, CDR1 is MNHEY and CDR2 SMNVEV (reference sequence). This CDR3 is CASSFGLAGETQYF. For the CDR3, the DNA is TGTGCCAGCAGCTTCGGACTAGCGGGAGAGACCCAGTACTTC.

Details on this clone: At one end the junction does not follow the germline gene, possibly because of a read error. J is TRBJ2-3 and V is TRBV5-1; D remains ambiguous. The CDR3 spans 14 residues. Per germline, CDR1 SGHRS and CDR2 YFSETQ. CDR3 nucleotide sequence: TGCGCCAGCAGCTCCCTTAACCCCACAGATACGCTGTATTTT. Amino acid sequence: CASSSLNPTDTLYF.

On this clone: At one of its ends the junction is not consistent with the germline gene, which may arise from a read error. The V call is TRBV2, the J call TRBJ2-1, with 7 bases aligning to TRBD2. This CDR3 is built from 15 residues. CDR1 and CDR2 (germline): SNHLY, FYNNEI. CDR3 amino acids: CASRRRGSSDNEQFF. CDR3 DNA: TGTGCCAGCAGGAGGCGGGGGAGCTCCGACAATGAGCAGTTCTTC.

This clone ranks as large (0.1 to 1%) in terms of frequency. CDR3: CATQDAKGDEKLFF. The CDR3 DNA follows: TGTGCCACCCAGGACGCCAAGGGGGATGAAAAACTGTTTTTT. V gene TRBV10-3 combines with J gene TRBJ1-4; the D gene is possibly TRBD1 (6 bases). In germline, CDR1 is ENHRY, CDR2 SYGVKD. With 10 bases removed from V and 6 bases from J, the gap between germline ends came to 18 bases. The CDR3 has 14 amino acids.

The chain uses TRBV4-1 and TRBJ1-4; weak D call: TRBD1 (6 bases). The V end was cut by 1 base, the J end by 4 bases, with 13 bases between. The CDR3 is 16 amino acids. CDR1 and CDR2 (germline): MGHRA, YSYEKL. The CDR3 is CASSQAHRTVNEKLFF. The DNA of the CDR3 is TGCGCCAGCAGCCAAGCTCACAGGACAGTTAATGAAAAACTGTTTTTT.

V gene TRBV7-9 combines with J gene TRBJ1-1; 8 bases line up with TRBD1. Germline lookup yields CDR1 SEHNR and CDR2 FQNEAQ (reference sequence). V shed 5 bases, J shed 0 bases, and the junction held 5 bases outside the gene matches. The CDR3 consists of 15 residues. This CDR3 reads CASSDRGTMNTEAFF. CDR3 nucleotides: TGTGCCAGCAGCGACAGGGGCACGATGAACACTGAAGCTTTCTTT.

The chain is built from TRBV5-6 and TRBJ1-1; D remains unclear. Trimming took off 4 bases at V and 4 bases at J, with 5 bases between the two ends. The germline CDR1 and CDR2 sequences are SGHDT and YYEEEE. The CDR3 has 11 amino acids. DNA of the CDR3: TGTGCCAGCAGCGTCGGCACTGAAGCTTTCTTT. As protein: CASSVGTEAFF.

About this clone itself: Germline is not matched at one junction end, which may reflect a read error. The gene calls are TRBV5-1 and TRBJ1-1; D is ambiguous. The CDR3 is made up of 11 amino acids. Looked up from germline, CDR1 is SGHRS and CDR2 is YFSETQ. The CDR3 loop reads CASSSGSTVGF. CDR3 nucleotides: TGCGCCAGCAGTTCCGGGTCCACTGTGGGCTTT. Full variable domain (missing parts from reference TRBV5-1 and TRBJ1-1): KAGVTQTPRYLIKTRGQQVTLSCSPISGHRSVSWYQQTPGQGLQFLFEYFSETQRNKGNFPGRFSGRQFSNSRSEMNVSTLELGDSALYLCASSSGSTVGFGQGTRLTVV.

The V call is TRBV5-4, the J call TRBJ1-1; tentatively, D is TRBD1 (5 bases). The CDR3 runs to 13 residues. Deletions cut 3 bases from V and 8 bases from J, with 14 bases between. Germline CDR1 reads SGHNT; CDR2 reads YYREEE (reference sequence). CDR3 loop: CASSYNQGLEAFF. Written as DNA, the CDR3 is TGTGCCAGCAGCTATAATCAGGGTCTCGAAGCTTTCTTT.

V is TRBV11-3 and J is TRBJ2-1; possibly TRBD1 for D (5 bases). CDR1 is SGHNT, CDR2 YENEEA, per germline. V shed 1 base and J shed 8 bases, with 18 bases lying between them. The CDR3 is 16 amino acids. The CDR3 sequence is CASSLGVNRLMDEQFF. In DNA form, the CDR3 reads TGTGCCAGCAGCTTAGGTGTTAACAGGCTTATGGATGAGCAGTTCTTC.

This chain connects TRBV13 to TRBJ1-4; unclear D gene. The V end lost 5 bases, the J end lost 0 bases, and 10 bases lay between the germline ends. Germline V gene sequence: CDR1 PRHDT, CDR2 FYEKMQ (reference sequence). CDR3 length: 15 residues. The CDR3 DNA is TGTGCCAGCAGCCCCCCGCGATCAACTAATGAAAAACTGTTTTTT. It specifies CASSPPRSTNEKLFF.

The chain employs TRBV2 and TRBJ1-1; 7 positions match TRBD1. J lost 5 bases, V lost 6 bases, and 3 bases had no gene match. CDR1 and CDR2 (germline): SNHLY, FYNNEI. There are 12 residues in the CDR3. CDR3 amino acids: CASRTGKTEAFF. DNA of the CDR3: TGTGCCAGCAGGACAGGGAAGACTGAAGCTTTCTTT.

This rearrangement joins TRBV2 to TRBJ2-2, with D perhaps matching TRBD1 (6 bases). Between the trimmed V and J ends, which lost 9 bases and 0 bases, there was a span of 11 bases. The CDR3 has 14 residues. Germline CDR1 and CDR2: SNHLY and FYNNEI. The CDR3 region is CARPTGPNTGELFF. The CDR3 DNA reads TGTGCCAGACCTACAGGGCCGAACACCGGGGAGCTGTTTTTT.

V gene TRBV27 combines with J gene TRBJ1-4; maybe TRBD1 (6 bases). Trimming took off 3 bases at V and 7 bases at J, with 15 bases between the two ends. The CDR3 covers 15 residues. Germline V gives CDR1 MNHEY, CDR2 SMNVEV (reference sequence). CDR3 in DNA: TGTGCCAGCAGTTTGGGGGGGGGCTTGTTTGAAAAACTGTTTTTT. It specifies CASSLGGGLFEKLFF.

V gene TRBV10-3 combines with J gene TRBJ1-2; D remains ambiguous. V was trimmed by 2 bases and J by 5 bases, leaving 9 bases between them. CDR1 and CDR2 from the germline V gene are ENHRY and SYGVKD. The CDR3 has 13 residues. CDR3 amino acids: CAISEGQTYGYTF. CDR3 coding DNA: TGTGCCATCAGTGAGGGTCAAACATATGGCTACACCTTC.

V usage is TRBV5-4 and J usage is TRBJ2-3, with 13 bases lining up with TRBD2. The junction had 10 bases not matched to a gene; V was cut back by 3 bases and J by 6 bases. Germline V gene data show CDR1 as SGHNT and CDR2 as YYREEE (reference sequence). This CDR3 has 17 amino acids. The CDR3 DNA reads TGTGCCAGCAGCTCCCAAACTAGCGGGGGGGCTATGGATACGCAGTATTTT. Protein: CASSSQTSGGAMDTQYF.

The J gene is TRBJ2-5, the V gene TRBV6-5; D not resolved. The CDR3 length is 13 residues. From germline, CDR1 is MNHEY and CDR2 SVGAGI. V lost 6 bases and J lost 3, with 11 bases in between. CDR3 sequence: CASSHLQEETQYF. Written as DNA, the CDR3 is TGTGCCAGCAGCCACCTGCAGGAAGAGACCCAGTACTTC.

The chain uses TRBV6-1 and TRBJ1-5; D not resolved. CDR1 MNHNS and CDR2 SASEGT come from the germline V gene. Deletions cut 1 base from V and 6 bases from J, with 16 bases between. There are 16 residues in the CDR3. CDR3 region: CASSEGLGRRGQPQHF. CDR3 DNA: TGTGCCAGCAGTGAAGGTCTAGGGAGACGGGGTCAGCCCCAGCATTTT.

The chain uses TRBV28 and TRBJ1-2, with D possibly matching TRBD1 (5 bases). CDR1 and CDR2 (germline): MDHEN, SYDVKM. The CDR3 is made up of 14 amino acids. V lost 1 base and J 4 bases, leaving 10 bases between the germline ends. CDR3 loop: CASSLLDSSYGYTF. DNA for the CDR3: TGTGCCAGCAGTTTATTAGACAGCTCCTATGGCTACACCTTC.

The chain employs TRBV30 and TRBJ1-4; D ambiguous. V was pared by 0 bases and J by 5 bases, with 10 bases between. CDR1 is GTSNPN, CDR2 SVGIG, per germline (reference sequence). The CDR3 has 14 amino acids. The CDR3 DNA reads as TGTGCCTGGAGTGTAGAGGGTATCAATGAAAAACTGTTTTTT. Residues: CAWSVEGINEKLFF.

The V and J genes are TRBV6-5 and TRBJ2-5, with 11 bases identical to TRBD1. V lost 8 bases to trimming and J lost 4 bases; unmatched junction nucleotides: 9. The germline CDR1 and CDR2 sequences are MNHEY and SVGAGI. The CDR3 has 15 amino acids. CDR3 nucleotides: TGTGCCAGCTCGATTTGGGACAGGGGGAGAGAGACCCAGTACTTC. Amino acids: CASSIWDRGRETQYF.

The CDR3 DNA sequence: TGCGCCAGCAGCTTAATATTACCGGGACAGGGTAGCCACGAGCAGTACTTC. Translating it yields CASSLILPGQGSHEQYF. V gene TRBV5-1 combines with J gene TRBJ2-7; 9 bases match TRBD1. The ends lost 2 bases at V and 5 bases at J; junction bases unmatched: 14. The CDR3 contains 17 residues. From germline, CDR1 is SGHRS and CDR2 YFSETQ.

V is TRBV6-1 and J is TRBJ2-7, with TRBD1 identical over 8 bases. Germline V gives CDR1 MNHNS, CDR2 SASEGT. V lost 0 bases to trimming and J lost 6 bases; unmatched junction nucleotides: 10. The CDR3 extends over 16 amino acids. Written as DNA, the CDR3 is TGTGCCAGCAGTGAAGCCCCAGGCCAGGGGGCAAGCGAGCAGTACTTC. This encodes CASSEAPGQGASEQYF.

This chain links TRBV6-1 with TRBJ2-7; TRBD1 is a possible D gene (5 bases). From germline, CDR1 is MNHNS and CDR2 SASEGT. Trimming took 2 bases from V and 5 from J, leaving 16 bases between them. The CDR3 length is 15 residues. CDR3 in DNA: TGTGCCAGCAGTGAACAGGGTGTGCCCGTCCACGAGCAGTACTTC. Protein: CASSEQGVPVHEQYF.

The genes are TRBV27 and TRBJ2-1; D is possibly TRBD2 (5 bases). Germline V gene data show CDR1 as MNHEY and CDR2 as SMNVEV (reference sequence). CDR3 length equals 16 residues. The ends were cut back, 7 bases at V and 0 bases at J, with 16 bases in the middle. The CDR3 sequence is CASTLGSVSSYNEQFF. The CDR3 coding sequence is TGTGCCAGCACCTTGGGTAGCGTCAGCTCCTACAATGAGCAGTTCTTC.

CDR3 loop: CASSGEGDTNYGYTF. The CDR3 DNA follows: TGTGCCAGCAGCGGAGAGGGAGATACTAACTATGGCTACACCTTC. The chain uses TRBV9 and TRBJ1-2; D is unclear. This CDR3 spans 15 amino acids. The V gene's germline CDR1 is SGDLS and CDR2 YYNGEE. The ends were cut back, 3 bases at V and 0 bases at J, with 12 bases in the middle.

V gene TRBV5-6 combines with J gene TRBJ1-2; TRBD1 matches 7 bases. CDR1 SGHDT and CDR2 YYEEEE come from the germline V gene. The V segment lost 1 base and the J segment 8 bases; nucleotides outside the gene matches: 5. The CDR3 totals 13 residues. CDR3 loop: CASSLKGGDGYTF. CDR3 sequence (DNA): TGTGCCAGCAGCTTGAAAGGGGGCGACGGCTACACCTTC. Full variable domain (missing parts from reference TRBV5-6 and TRBJ1-2): DAGVTQSPTHLIKTRGQQVTLRCSPKSGHDTVSWYQQALGQGPQFIFQYYEEEERQRGNFPDRFSGHQFPNYSSELNVNALLLGDSALYLCASSLKGGDGYTFGSGTRLTVV.

The chain recombines TRBV18 with TRBJ1-5; D may be TRBD1 (5 bases). The CDR3 consists of 15 residues. Trimming took off 2 bases at V and 9 bases at J, with 17 bases between the two ends. Germline CDR1 and CDR2: KGHSH and LQKENI. The CDR3 protein is CASSPGRQSITPQHF. DNA for the CDR3: TGTGCCAGCTCACCAGGGCGACAGTCAATTACGCCCCAGCATTTT.